A selection of T cell receptor beta chains follows, all from one sample in a study of beta chain features in type 1 diabetes. The table came from immunoSEQ multiplex PCR; TCRdb's copy has only in-frame clones and leaves some out. This sample has 600,000 to 650,000 clones, with about a sixth found just once. What was sequenced was naive CD4+ T cells from blood. The receptor source for this set is a man younger than 35 in good health. The conserved cysteine and the conserved F or W are not part of the CDR3 here.

J	V	CDR3
TRBJ2-7	TRBV7-2	ASSLPQAGKGEQY
TRBJ2-5	TRBV4-1	ASSQGGFETQY
TRBJ2-3	TRBV5-1	ASSLSTDTQY
TRBJ2-1	TRBV5-4	ASSLGTGWYNEQF
TRBJ1-2	TRBV7-2	ASSPRRGVGGYT
TRBJ2-5	TRBV11-2	ASSWDWAQETQY
TRBJ2-7	TRBV11-2	ASSRSQRTYEQY
TRBJ2-7	TRBV5-1	ASRRTSNYEQY
TRBJ2-3	TRBV4-2	ASSQASGSTDTQY
TRBJ2-3	TRBV2	ASSKDRYSTDTQY
TRBJ2-3	TRBV7-8	ASSFGFIADTQY
TRBJ2-5	TRBV28	ASSLLGQKETQY
TRBJ2-1	TRBV19	ASKDSLGYNEQF
TRBJ2-1	TRBV7-3	ASSARAGGNNEQF
TRBJ1-5	TRBV6-5	ASSLDRGNQPQH
TRBJ2-2	TRBV25-1	ASSVENTGELF
TRBJ1-4	TRBV4-3	ASSQDRGRRGRDEKLF
TRBJ1-1	TRBV7-2	ASSPQTGATEAF
TRBJ1-2	TRBV9	ASSVEANYGYT
TRBJ2-5	TRBV9	ASSTSGGFQY
TRBJ1-1	TRBV5-1	ASSLRPTTGTGGLQYEAF
TRBJ1-4	TRBV2	ATSRAEKLF
TRBJ2-1	TRBV2	ASSERRLAGANEQF
TRBJ1-2	TRBV7-9	ASSPPGWRGYT
TRBJ2-1	TRBV4-3	ASSQELAGGISYNEQF
TRBJ1-2	TRBV5-6	ASRLTGGDYGYT
TRBJ2-5	TRBV12-5	ASGPPRGETQY
TRBJ2-3	TRBV5-1	ASSLAGAYSTDTQY
-	TRBV4-1	ASSQDVQGTLEQY
TRBJ1-2	TRBV20-1	SANGFYGYT
TRBJ1-4	TRBV5-6	ASSLFWDSDPEKLF
TRBJ2-6	TRBV7-9	ASSPRDKSSGANVLT
TRBJ2-7	TRBV18	ASSPREGVSYEQY
TRBJ2-7	TRBV5-1	ASSLGRVKGSYEQY
TRBJ2-7	TRBV7-9	ASNRGSATYEQY
TRBJ1-5	TRBV21-1	ASKTAGGNQPQH
TRBJ2-7	TRBV29-1	SVRQGAFDEQY
TRBJ2-1	TRBV11-2	ASRRQARNEQF
TRBJ1-5	TRBV29-1	SVRQGGNQPQH
TRBJ1-2	TRBV4-3	ASSQDKGQIYGYT
TRBJ1-1	TRBV9	ASSPRQGGMNTEAF
TRBJ2-1	TRBV10-3	AISEPGLAYEQF